This T cell receptor beta chain was captured in a study of human T cells and chemical hapten exposure. The total RNA was obtained from whole blood that was not fractionated. The library put unique molecular identifiers onto individual cDNA molecules. Original analysis: With a range of about 23,224 to 690,600, the median per sample was around 96,000 TCRs. Using its own MiXCR run on the 5' RACE reads, TCRdb lists one record per CDR3 protein. TCRdb's processing, not the study's, gives the V and J calls here. The sample has 110,000 or so distinct CDR3 sequences; approximately 20% are singletons. Notes on the study in general: DPC sensitization left the count of TCRs above 1 in 1000 unchanged.

The CDR3 is 15 residues long. V was shortened by 4 bases and J by 4 bases, with 14 bases between the two germline ends. The germline gives CDR1 MNHNS, CDR2 SASEGT. This clonotype has just a few counts. The antigen remains undetermined. This chain links TRBV6-1 with TRBJ1-5, with D possibly TRBD1 on 5 matching bases. This sequence originates from a human donor in good health. The CDR3: CASSVGGRENQPQHF. CDR3 coding DNA: TGTGCCAGCAGTGTTGGGGGAAGGGAAAATCAGCCCCAGCATTTT.